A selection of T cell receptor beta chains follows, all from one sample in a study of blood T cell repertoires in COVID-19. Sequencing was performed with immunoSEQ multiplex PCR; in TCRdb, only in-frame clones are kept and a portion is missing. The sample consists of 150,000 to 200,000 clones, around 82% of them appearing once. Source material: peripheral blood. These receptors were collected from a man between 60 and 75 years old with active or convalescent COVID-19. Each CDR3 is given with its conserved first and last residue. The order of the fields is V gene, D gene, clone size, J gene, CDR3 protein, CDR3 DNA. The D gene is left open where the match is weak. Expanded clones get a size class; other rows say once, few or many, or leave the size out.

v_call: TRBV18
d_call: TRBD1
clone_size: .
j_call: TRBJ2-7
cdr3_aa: CASSPSGGPSYEQYF
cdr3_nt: TGTGCCAGCTCACCATCAGGGGGACCTTCCTACGAGCAGTACTTC

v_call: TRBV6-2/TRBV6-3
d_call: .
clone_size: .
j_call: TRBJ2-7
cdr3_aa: CASSYNQVTYEQYF
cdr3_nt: TGTGCCAGCAGTTACAACCAGGTTACCTACGAGCAGTACTTC

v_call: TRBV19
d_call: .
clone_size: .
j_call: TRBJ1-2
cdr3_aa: CASSISGKGDYGYTF
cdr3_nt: TGTGCCAGTAGTATATCAGGGAAGGGTGACTATGGCTACACCTTC

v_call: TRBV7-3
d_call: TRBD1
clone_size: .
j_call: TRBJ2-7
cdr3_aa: CASSLKGQGFEQYF
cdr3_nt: TGTGCCAGCAGCTTAAAGGGACAGGGGTTCGAGCAGTACTTC

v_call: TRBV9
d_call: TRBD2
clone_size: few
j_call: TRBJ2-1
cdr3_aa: CASSGGTRGGEQFF
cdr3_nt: TGTGCCAGCAGCGGAGGGACTAGGGGTGGTGAGCAGTTCTTC

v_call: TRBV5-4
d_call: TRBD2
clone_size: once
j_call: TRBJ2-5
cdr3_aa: CASSSSGGPRETQYF
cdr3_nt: TGTGCCAGCAGCAGTTCGGGAGGACCGAGGGAGACCCAGTACTTC

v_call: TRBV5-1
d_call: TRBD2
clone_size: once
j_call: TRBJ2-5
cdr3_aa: CASSPGTSGGEETQYF
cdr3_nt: TGCGCCAGCAGCCCCGGGACTAGCGGGGGCGAAGAGACCCAGTACTTC

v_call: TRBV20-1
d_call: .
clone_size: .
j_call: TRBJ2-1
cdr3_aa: CSASPGSVNEQFF
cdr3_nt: TGCAGTGCTAGTCCGGGGTCGGTGAATGAGCAGTTCTTC

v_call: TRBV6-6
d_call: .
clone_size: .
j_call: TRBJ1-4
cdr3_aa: CASSYSRATNEKLFF
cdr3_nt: TGTGCCAGCAGTTACTCGCGGGCAACTAATGAAAAACTGTTTTTT

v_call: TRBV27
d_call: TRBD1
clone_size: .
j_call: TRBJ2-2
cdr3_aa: CASSTQTGGTGELFF
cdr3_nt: TGTGCCAGCAGTACCCAGACAGGGGGTACCGGGGAGCTGTTTTTT

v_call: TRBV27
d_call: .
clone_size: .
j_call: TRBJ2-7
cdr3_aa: CASSTHPISGRNYEQYF
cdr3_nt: TGTGCCAGCAGTACCCACCCTATTAGCGGAAGAAACTACGAGCAGTACTTC

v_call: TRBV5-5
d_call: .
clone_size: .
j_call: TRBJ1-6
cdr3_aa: CASRLTAPSSYNSPLHF
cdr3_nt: TGTGCCAGCAGGCTTACAGCACCCAGCTCCTATAATTCACCCCTCCACTTT

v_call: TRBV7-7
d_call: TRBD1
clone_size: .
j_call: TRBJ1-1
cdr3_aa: CASEGARYTEAFF
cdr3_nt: TGTGCTAGTGAGGGGGCTCGATATACTGAAGCTTTCTTT

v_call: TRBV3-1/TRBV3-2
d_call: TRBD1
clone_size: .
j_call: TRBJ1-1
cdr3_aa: CASSHRNRGTEAFF
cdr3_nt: TGTGCCAGCAGCCACCGGAACAGGGGAACTGAAGCTTTCTTT

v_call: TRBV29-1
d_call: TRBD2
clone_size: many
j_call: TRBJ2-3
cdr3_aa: CSVSGTSADTQYF
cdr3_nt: TGCAGCGTGTCCGGGACTAGCGCAGATACGCAGTATTTT

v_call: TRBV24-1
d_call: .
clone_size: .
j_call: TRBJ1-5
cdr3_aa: CATSDSSRASNQPQHF
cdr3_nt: TGTGCCACCAGTGACTCCTCCAGGGCGAGCAATCAGCCCCAGCATTTT

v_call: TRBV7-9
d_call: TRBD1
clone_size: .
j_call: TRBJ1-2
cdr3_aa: CASTRSGTGSYGYTF
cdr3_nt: TGTGCCAGCACCCGGAGCGGGACAGGGTCCTATGGCTACACCTTC

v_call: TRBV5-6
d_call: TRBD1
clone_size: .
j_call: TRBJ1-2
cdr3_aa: CASSSTGGSGYTF
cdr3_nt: TGTGCCAGCAGTAGTACAGGGGGCAGTGGCTACACCTTC

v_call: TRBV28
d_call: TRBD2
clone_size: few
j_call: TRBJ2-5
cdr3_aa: CASSVPLAGGAETQYF
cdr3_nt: TGTGCCAGCAGCGTGCCATTGGCGGGAGGTGCAGAGACCCAGTACTTC

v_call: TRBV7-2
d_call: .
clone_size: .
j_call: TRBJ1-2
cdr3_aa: CASSSLGQFYGYTF
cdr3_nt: TGTGCCAGCAGCTCCCTTGGACAGTTCTATGGCTACACCTTC

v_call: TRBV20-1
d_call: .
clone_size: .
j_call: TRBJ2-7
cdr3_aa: CSVGANEQYF
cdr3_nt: TGCAGTGTTGGGGCGAACGAGCAGTACTTC

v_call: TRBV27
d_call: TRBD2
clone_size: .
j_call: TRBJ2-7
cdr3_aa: CASSFGTTPYEQYF
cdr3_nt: TGTGCCAGCAGTTTCGGGACTACTCCATACGAGCAGTACTTC

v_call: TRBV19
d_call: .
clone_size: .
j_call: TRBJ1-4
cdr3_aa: CASSMDSSTNEKLFF
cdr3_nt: TGTGCCAGTAGTATGGACTCCTCAACTAATGAAAAACTGTTTTTT

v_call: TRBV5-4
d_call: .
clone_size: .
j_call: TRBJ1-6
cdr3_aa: CASRADSGYNSPLHF
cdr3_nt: TGTGCCAGCAGGGCGGACTCCGGCTATAATTCACCCCTCCACTTT

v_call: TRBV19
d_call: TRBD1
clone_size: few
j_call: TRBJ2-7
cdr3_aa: CASSTGTALYSYEQYF
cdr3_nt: TGTGCCAGTAGTACAGGGACAGCCCTTTATTCCTACGAGCAGTACTTC

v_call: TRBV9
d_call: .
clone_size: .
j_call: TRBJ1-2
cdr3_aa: CASSVDLDRDGYTF
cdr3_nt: TGTGCCAGCAGCGTAGATCTCGACAGAGATGGCTACACCTTC

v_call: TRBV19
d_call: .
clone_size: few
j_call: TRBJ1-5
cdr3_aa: CASSITPEVGNQPQHF
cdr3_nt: TGTGCCAGTAGTATTACACCCGAGGTCGGCAATCAGCCCCAGCATTTT

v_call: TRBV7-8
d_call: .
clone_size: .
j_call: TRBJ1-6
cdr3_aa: CASSTGGHSPLHF
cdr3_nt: TGTGCCAGCAGCACTGGGGGCCATTCACCCCTCCACTTT